The 3 T cell receptor beta chains reported below all come from one sample, sequenced in a study of molecular identifiers for immune sequencing clone quantification. Each CDR3 protein is one row after TCRdb ran MiXCR on the PCR reads. Of fewer than 350,000 distinct CDR3 sequences listed, roughly a fifth are singletons. The sequencing input was naive CD8+ T cells from blood, with Jurkat cell RNA spiked in. Subset here: FACS-sorted CD8+CD4-CCR7+CD45RA+ naive T cells. These receptors originate from a human donor in good health. Some libraries in this study had Jurkat cell RNA spiked in.

Details on this clonotype: One junction end disagrees with the germline gene, perhaps due to a read error. The J gene is TRBJ1-1, the V gene TRBV5-6; D is uncertain. The V gene's germline CDR1 is SGHDT and CDR2 YYEEEE. The CDR3 is made up of 11 amino acids. The CDR3 reads CASSLSTEAIF. The CDR3 DNA follows: TGTGCCAGCAGCTTGTCGACCGAAGCTATCTTT.

This chain joins TRBV6-5 and TRBJ1-4; 12 bases match TRBD1. The CDR3 is 16 amino acids. Looked up from germline, CDR1 is MNHEY and CDR2 is SVGAGI. The ends lost 11 bases at V and 6 bases at J; junction bases unmatched: 13. This CDR3 reads CAGSPFGTGGDEKLFF. Written as DNA, the CDR3 is TGTGCCGGCTCCCCATTCGGGACAGGGGGCGATGAAAAACTGTTTTTT.

The V and J genes are TRBV4-3 and TRBJ2-3; 9 bases map to TRBD2. Trimming cost V 0 bases and J 5 bases; bases outside gene matches: 6. Germline V CDR1 and CDR2: LGHNA, YSLEER. CDR3 length: 16 amino acids. As DNA, the CDR3 is TGCGCCAGCAGCCAAGATGGGCGGGGGGGAATAGATACGCAGTATTTT. Its translation: CASSQDGRGGIDTQYF.